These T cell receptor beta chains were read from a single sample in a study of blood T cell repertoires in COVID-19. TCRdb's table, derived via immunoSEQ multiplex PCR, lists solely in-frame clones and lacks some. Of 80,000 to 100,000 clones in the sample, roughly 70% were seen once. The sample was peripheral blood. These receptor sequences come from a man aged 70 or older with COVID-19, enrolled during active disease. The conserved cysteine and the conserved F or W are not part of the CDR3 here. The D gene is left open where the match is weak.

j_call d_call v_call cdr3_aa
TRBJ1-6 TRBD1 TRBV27 ASSLRDSPSSYNSPLH
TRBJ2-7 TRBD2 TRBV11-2 ASSLTPGLQRGSSYEQY
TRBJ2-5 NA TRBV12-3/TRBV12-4 ASSPRIQETQY
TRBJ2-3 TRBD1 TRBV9 ASSFGTGGSDTQY
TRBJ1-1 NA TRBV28 ASSLLGPGEAF
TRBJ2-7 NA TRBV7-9 ASSLAPLTYEQY
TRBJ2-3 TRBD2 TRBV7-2 ASRLAGDTDTQY
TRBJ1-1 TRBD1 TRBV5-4 ASSLGSKTGGNEAF
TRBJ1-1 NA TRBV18 ASTGLKNTEAF
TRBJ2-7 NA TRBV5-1 ASSQPQGGEQY
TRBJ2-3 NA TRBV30 AWSVGLASTDTQY
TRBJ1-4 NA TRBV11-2 ASSAGILGEKLF
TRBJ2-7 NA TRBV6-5 ATRRLAGSYEQY
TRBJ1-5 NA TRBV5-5 ASSLALNSNQPQH
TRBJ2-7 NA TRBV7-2 ASSLGTDFYEQY